A single sample is the source of the 4 T cell receptor beta chains below, sequenced in a study of cytomegalovirus exposure and HLA in healthy donors. The PCR ran on 60 Vbeta and 13 Jbeta primers. The assay was immunoSEQ multiplex PCR, and TCRdb's table has in-frame clones only and misses some. Recorded for this sample: about 170,000 clones. Input material: PBMCs. These TCRs come from a woman aged 60-75 years in good health and CMV-seronegative.

The rearrangement uses TRBV15 and TRBJ1-2; TRBD1 is a possible D gene (5 bases). This CDR3 region has 15 residues. The V end lost 3 bases, the J end lost 2 bases, and 13 bases lay between the germline ends. The germline gives CDR1 LNHNV, CDR2 YYDKDF (reference sequence). CDR3 sequence reads: CATSRSPTENYGYTF. The CDR3 DNA reads as TGTGCCACCAGCAGGAGCCCGACAGAGAACTATGGCTACACCTTC.

The chain combines TRBV7-7 with TRBJ2-1; 9 nucleotides align to TRBD2. This CDR3 is 15 amino acids long. Trimming took 5 bases from V and 10 from J; bases not matched to a gene: 12. Looked up from germline, CDR1 is SSHAT and CDR2 is FNYEAQ (reference sequence). This CDR3 is CASSRGGGGAAEQFF. In nucleotides, the CDR3 is TGTGCCAGCAGCCGAGGGGGCGGGGGGGCCGCGGAGCAGTTCTTC.

This rearrangement joins TRBV12-5 to TRBJ1-5, with D perhaps matching TRBD1 (5 bases). The CDR3 is made up of 15 amino acids. The germline V gene has CDR1 LGHNT and CDR2 FRNRAP. V lost 4 bases, J lost 5 bases, and 15 bases lay in between. The chain's CDR3 is CASGSMSGADQPQHF. In nucleotides, the CDR3 is TGTGCTAGTGGTTCCATGAGCGGGGCGGATCAGCCCCAGCATTTT.

The gene calls are TRBV4-1 and TRBJ2-2; the match to TRBD1 covers 8 bases. J was trimmed by 3 bases and V by 4 bases; bases with no gene match: 7. The V gene's germline CDR1 is MGHRA and CDR2 YSYEKL. The CDR3 runs to 16 residues. CDR3 in DNA: TGCGCCAGCAGCCCCCGGACAGGGAAGCACACCGGGGAGCTGTTTTTT. Translating it yields CASSPRTGKHTGELFF.